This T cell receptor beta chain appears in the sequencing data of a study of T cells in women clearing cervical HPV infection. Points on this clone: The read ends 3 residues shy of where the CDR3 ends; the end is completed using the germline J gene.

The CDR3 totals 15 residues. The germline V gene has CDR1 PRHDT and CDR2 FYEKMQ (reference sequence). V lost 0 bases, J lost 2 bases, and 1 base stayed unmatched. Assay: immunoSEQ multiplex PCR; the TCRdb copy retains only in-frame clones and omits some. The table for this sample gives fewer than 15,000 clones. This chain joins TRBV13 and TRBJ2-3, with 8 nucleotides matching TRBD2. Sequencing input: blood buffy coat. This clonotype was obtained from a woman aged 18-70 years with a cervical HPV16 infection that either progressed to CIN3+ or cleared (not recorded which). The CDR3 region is CASSLGAGATDTQYF. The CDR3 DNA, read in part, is TGTGCCAGCAGCTTAGGAGCGGGGGCCACAGATACG.